The 12 T cell receptor beta chains below all came from one sample that was sequenced in a study of blood T cell repertoires in COVID-19. Profiling relied on immunoSEQ multiplex PCR, and the TCRdb table lists in-frame clones only, not all of them. The sample has under 35,000 clones, around 73% seen once. The sequenced sample was peripheral blood. All receptors come from a man older than 75 with acute or convalescent COVID-19.

The V call is TRBV11-3, the J call TRBJ2-2, with D unresolved. Germline loops: CDR1 SGHNT, CDR2 YENEEA. V shed 7 bases and J shed 1 base, with 4 bases lying between them. This CDR3 is built from 12 residues. The CDR3 DNA sequence: TGTGCCAGCAACGGGAACACCGGGGAGCTGTTTTTT. It yields the protein CASNGNTGELFF.

The V and J genes are TRBV28 and TRBJ1-2; 9 bases align to TRBD1. The CDR3 covers 17 residues. Per the germline V gene, CDR1 is MDHEN and CDR2 is SYDVKM. The V gene end was trimmed by 3 bases and the J gene end by 3 bases; junction bases not matched to a gene: 11. CDR3 sequence reads: CASSLTLQGARDYGYTF. CDR3 coding DNA: TGTGCCAGCAGTTTGACCCTACAGGGGGCGCGGGACTATGGCTACACCTTC.

The genes are TRBV7-2 and TRBJ2-5; 8 nucleotides line up with TRBD2. Trimming cost V 5 bases and J 8 bases; bases outside gene matches: 19. The CDR3 has 17 residues. Per the germline V gene, CDR1 is SGHTA and CDR2 is FQGNSA. Here the CDR3 reads CASSAWRGVGGKRTQYF. The CDR3, as DNA: TGTGCCAGCAGCGCCTGGCGGGGGGTTGGGGGTAAGAGAACCCAGTACTTC. The full variable domain, rest sourced from reference TRBV7-2 and TRBJ2-5, is GAGVSQSPSNKVTEKGKDVELRCDPISGHTALYWYRQSLGQGLEFLIYFQGNSAPDKSGLPSDRFSAERTGGSVSTLTIQRTQQEDSAVYLCASSAWRGVGGKRTQYFGPGTRLLVL.

The rearrangement links TRBV25-1 to TRBJ2-3; the D is unclear. CDR1 and CDR2 (germline): MGHDK, SYGVNS. Trimming stripped 7 bases from V and 4 bases from J, with 6 bases between. CDR3 size: 11 residues. The CDR3 DNA follows: TGTGCCAGCACCCTAGCAGATACGCAGTATTTT. Protein: CASTLADTQYF.

This clone appeared once. The chain employs TRBV5-1 and TRBJ2-3; TRBD1 aligns across 9 bases. After removal of 9 bases from V and 0 bases from J, the junction contained 8 bases not matched to a gene. Looked up from germline, CDR1 is SGHRS and CDR2 is YFSETQ. The CDR3 spans 15 residues. The CDR3 protein is CATGTGTLSTDTQYF. As DNA, the CDR3 is TGCGCCACCGGGACAGGGACTCTTAGCACAGATACGCAGTATTTT.

The rearrangement links TRBV7-2 to TRBJ2-3; 8 bases line up with TRBD2. The trim removed 1 base at V and 4 bases at J, leaving 4 bases unmatched. The germline CDR1 and CDR2 sequences are SGHTA and FQGNSA. CDR3 length equals 15 residues. The CDR3 loop is CASSLVRGGADTQYF. The CDR3 region has the DNA TGTGCCAGCAGCTTAGTACGGGGGGGCGCAGATACGCAGTATTTT.

This clone was seen only once. The V gene is TRBV6-2 or TRBV6-3, the J gene TRBJ2-7; no clear D gene. The V and J ends lost 5 bases and 4 bases respectively, with 9 bases between them. The CDR3 covers 12 residues. CDR1 is MNHEY and CDR2 is SVGEGT in the germline V gene. The CDR3 sequence: CASSRTDYEQYF. The CDR3 bases are TGTGCCAGCAGTCGTACTGATTACGAGCAGTACTTC.

The genes are TRBV9 and TRBJ1-1, with D perhaps matching TRBD1 (5 bases). This CDR3 comprises 13 residues. V was pared by 5 bases and J by 1 base, with 9 bases between. Germline V gene sequence: CDR1 SGDLS, CDR2 YYNGEE. In DNA, the CDR3 is TGTGCCAGCAGTCGGACACCGAACACTGAAGCTTTCTTT. It yields the protein CASSRTPNTEAFF. The full variable domain, its missing parts supplied by reference TRBV9 and TRBJ1-1, is DSGVTQTPKHLITATGQRVTLRCSPRSGDLSVYWYQQSLDQGLQFLIQYYNGEERAKGNILERFSAQQFPDLHSELNLSSLELGDSALYFCASSRTPNTEAFFGQGTRLTVV.

CDR3 in DNA: TGTGCCAGCAGCCTAGGACAGGGGGTTAATGAAAAACTGTTTTTT. Translated, it gives CASSLGQGVNEKLFF. V and J are TRBV7-9 and TRBJ1-4; TRBD1 matches at 10 bases. Germline values: CDR1 SEHNR, CDR2 FQNEAQ (reference sequence). J lost 4 bases, V lost 5 bases, and 4 bases had no gene match. The CDR3 spans 15 residues.

CDR3 in amino acids: CASSPRLAGGGDTQYF. The CDR3, as DNA: TGTGCCAGCAGCCCTCGACTAGCGGGGGGAGGAGATACGCAGTATTTT. V and J are TRBV9 and TRBJ2-3; 13 bases are shared with TRBD2. Trimming cost V 4 bases and J 5 bases; bases outside gene matches: 7. The CDR3 runs to 16 residues. CDR1 is SGDLS, CDR2 YYNGEE, per germline. Complete variable domain (other parts from reference TRBV9 and TRBJ2-3): DSGVTQTPKHLITATGQRVTLRCSPRSGDLSVYWYQQSLDQGLQFLIQYYNGEERAKGNILERFSAQQFPDLHSELNLSSLELGDSALYFCASSPRLAGGGDTQYFGPGTRLTVL.

The chain employs TRBV7-2 and TRBJ2-2; 9 bases agree with TRBD2. Trimming at V came to 3 bases and at J to 7 bases, leaving 12 bases not matched to a gene. The CDR3 extends over 17 amino acids. The germline CDR1 and CDR2 sequences are SGHTA and FQGNSA. The CDR3 spells CASSLFPRGGAVGELFF. The CDR3, as DNA: TGTGCCAGCAGCTTGTTTCCCCGCGGGGGGGCGGTCGGGGAGCTGTTTTTT.

The rearrangement links TRBV4-3 to TRBJ1-1, with D possibly TRBD1 on 6 matching bases. The CDR3 covers 13 residues. V was shortened by 3 bases and J by 7 bases, with 12 bases between the two germline ends. Germline assignment: CDR1 LGHNA and CDR2 YSLEER. The CDR3 reads CASSQPGHDEAFF. The CDR3 region has the DNA TGCGCCAGCAGCCAGCCGGGACACGATGAAGCTTTCTTT.